This T cell receptor beta chain was sequenced during a study of blood T cell repertoires in COVID-19. Methods used by the authors: Researchers report that nucleated cell counts were estimated from reference gene primer amplification. The assay was immunoSEQ multiplex PCR, and TCRdb's table has in-frame clones only and misses some. From that table come the V and J calls and clone size; the DNA was used to work out D and trimming. The repertoire holds about 190,000 clones, with over 80% as singletons. Germline V gene lookup returns CDR1 MGHRA and CDR2 YSYEKL. V lost 3 bases, J lost 8 bases, and 20 bases lay in between. The CDR3 loop spans 16 amino acids.

J is TRBJ2-1 and V is TRBV4-1, with D possibly being TRBD2 (6 bases). The sample consisted of PBMCs or T cells enriched from blood (not recorded which). The TCR originated in a young woman who had been exposed to COVID-19. CDR3 sequence reads: CASSQGKSGPIDEQFF. CDR3 DNA: TGCGCCAGCAGCCAGGGGAAAAGCGGGCCAATCGATGAGCAGTTCTTC.